This T cell receptor beta chain was identified during a study of T cell responses to AZD1222 COVID-19 vaccine. Points on this clone: Its specificity is not known.

Study-level points and caveats: Seropositivity was recorded at baseline in only five to seven AZD1222 recipients.

Libraries were prepared by immunoSEQ multiplex PCR; TCRdb keeps only in-frame clonotypes and omits some of them. Of approximately 120,000 clones in the sample, about 85% were seen once. Germline CDR1 SQVTM, CDR2 ANQGSEA. Trimming stripped 7 bases from V and 5 bases from J, with 15 bases between. This CDR3 comprises 12 residues. The receptor comes from an adult in good health. The chain couples TRBV29-1 to TRBJ2-7; D gene unclear. The sequences come from peripheral blood, collected on day 0 of AZD1222 vaccination. CDR3 sequence (DNA): TGCAGCGCCCACCGGCCTCCTAACGAGCAGTACTTC. Translating it yields CSAHRPPNEQYF.